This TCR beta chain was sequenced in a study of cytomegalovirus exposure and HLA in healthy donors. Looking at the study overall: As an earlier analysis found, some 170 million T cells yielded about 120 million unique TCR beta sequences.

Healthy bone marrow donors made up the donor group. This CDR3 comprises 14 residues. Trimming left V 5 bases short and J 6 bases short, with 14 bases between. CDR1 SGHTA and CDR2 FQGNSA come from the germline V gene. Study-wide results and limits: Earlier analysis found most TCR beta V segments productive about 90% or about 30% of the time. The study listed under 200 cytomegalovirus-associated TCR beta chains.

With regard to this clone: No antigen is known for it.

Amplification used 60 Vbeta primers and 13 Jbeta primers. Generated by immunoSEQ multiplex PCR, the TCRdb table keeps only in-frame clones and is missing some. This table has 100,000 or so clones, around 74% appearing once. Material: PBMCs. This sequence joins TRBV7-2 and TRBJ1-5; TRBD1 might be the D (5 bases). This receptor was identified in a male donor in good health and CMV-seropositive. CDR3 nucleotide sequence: TGTGCCAGCAGCCGCGGACATCCCGGTCAGCCCCAGCATTTT. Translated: CASSRGHPGQPQHF. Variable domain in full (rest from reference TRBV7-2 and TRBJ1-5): GAGVSQSPSNKVTEKGKDVELRCDPISGHTALYWYRQSLGQGLEFLIYFQGNSAPDKSGLPSDRFSAERTGGSVSTLTIQRTQQEDSAVYLCASSRGHPGQPQHFGDGTRLSIL.